This TCR beta chain was documented in a study of T cells in Graves' hyperthyroidism and ophthalmopathy. Template material for amplifying TCR beta CDR3 regions consisted of RNA transcripts. HTBI primers drove first-round RT-PCR of the TCR CDR3. TCRdb re-called the multiplex PCR reads through MiXCR, storing one row per CDR3 protein. The sample consists of approximately 250,000 distinct CDR3 sequences, roughly a quarter of them appearing once. From germline, CDR1 is SGHAT and CDR2 FQNNGV. The V gene lost 5 bases and the J gene lost 2 bases, with 13 bases spanning the gap. The CDR3 covers 16 residues. V gene TRBV11-2 combines with J gene TRBJ2-6; TRBD1 might be the D (6 bases). The sample taken for sequencing was blood. The receptor's source is a woman between 35 and 50 years old with Graves' ophthalmopathy. CDR3 residues: CASSPVGAAGANVLTF. The CDR3 region has the DNA TGTGCCAGCAGCCCCGTGGGGGCAGCTGGGGCCAACGTCCTGACTTTC.